This T cell receptor (beta chain) was sequenced in a study of identical twins. There are 17 residues in the CDR3. From germline, CDR1 is SEHNR and CDR2 FQNEAQ (reference sequence). The ends were cut back, 1 base at V and 8 bases at J, with 24 bases in the middle. Via MiXCR, TCRdb re-called the 5' RACE reads, giving one row per CDR3 protein. The sample has 350,000 to 600,000 distinct CDR3 sequences, more than 13% seen once. Separately, the same data were catalogued under a study of yellow fever vaccine responses in identical twins.

The sequenced sample was CD4+ T cells sorted from blood. The V call is TRBV7-9, the J call TRBJ2-7; D remains ambiguous. The clonotype originates from a young woman in good health. In DNA form, the CDR3 reads TGTGCCAGCAGCTTAGTCCGTAAGGGTTACTCCTCGACAAAGCAGTACTTC. Its protein is CASSLVRKGYSSTKQYF.